The 11 T cell receptor beta chains below all came from one sample that was sequenced in a study of T cells after yellow fever vaccination. TCRdb ran MiXCR on the 5' RACE reads and lists one entry per CDR3 protein. The repertoire holds some 390,000 distinct CDR3 sequences, with about 19% as singletons. Sequencing was performed on PBMCs, taken before the yellow fever booster vaccination. Source of these receptors: a man younger than 30 who received the YFV17D yellow fever vaccine.

J is TRBJ2-1 and V is TRBV11-2; TRBD2 matches 9 bases. The CDR3 extends over 16 amino acids. J was trimmed by 2 bases and V by 1 base; bases with no gene match: 3. Germline V gives CDR1 SGHAT, CDR2 FQNNGV. This CDR3 reads CASSLAGLATYNEQFF. The CDR3 DNA reads TGTGCCAGCAGCTTAGCCGGACTAGCGACCTACAATGAGCAGTTCTTC.

This clonotype was counted between two and nine times. The rearrangement uses TRBV28 and TRBJ1-1; a weak D match, TRBD1 (5 bases). Germline V lookup: CDR1 MDHEN, CDR2 SYDVKM. There are 15 residues in the CDR3. V lost 3 bases and J 4 bases, leaving 15 bases between the germline ends. The CDR3 DNA reads as TGTGCCAGCAGTTTTCAGGGCCGCGGGAGCACTGAAGCTTTCTTT. Translated: CASSFQGRGSTEAFF.

The chain carries TRBV20-1 and TRBJ2-5, with 9 bases that match TRBD2. The germline gives CDR1 DFQATT, CDR2 SNEGSKA (reference sequence). This CDR3 is built from 14 residues. With 6 bases clipped from V and 5 bases from J, the junction kept 10 bases outside the gene matches. CDR3 sequence (DNA): TGCAGTGCCCCATGGGCTAGCGGGGATGAGACCCAGTACTTC. The encoded protein is CSAPWASGDETQYF.

Only a few counts were recorded for this clonotype. J is TRBJ2-4 and V is TRBV24-1, with TRBD2 matching 10 bases. Trimming removed 0 bases from V and 3 bases from J; junction bases left unmatched: 7. The CDR3 sequence is 18 residues long. Germline V gene lookup returns CDR1 KGHDR and CDR2 SFDVKD. The CDR3 DNA reads as TGTGCCACCAGTGATTTGTTTGGGACTAGCGATGACAAAAACATTCAGTACTTC. Amino acid sequence: CATSDLFGTSDDKNIQYF.

The chain recombines TRBV4-1 with TRBJ2-2; D is tentatively TRBD1 or TRBD2 (5 bases each). This CDR3 is built from 16 residues. CDR1 and CDR2 from the germline V gene are MGHRA and YSYEKL. V was shortened by 4 bases and J by 7 bases, with 19 bases between the two germline ends. The CDR3 here is CASSPVRGVKGGELFF. The CDR3 DNA is TGCGCCAGCAGCCCCGTCAGAGGGGTTAAGGGCGGGGAGCTGTTTTTT.

The chain carries TRBV11-2 and TRBJ1-1, with D unclear. The V gene's germline CDR1 is SGHAT and CDR2 FQNNGV. This CDR3 contains 13 residues. The V and J ends lost 5 bases and 1 base respectively, with 8 bases between them. As DNA, the CDR3 is TGTGCCAGCAGCACGACTGAGAACACTGAAGCTTTCTTT. Protein: CASSTTENTEAFF. Complete variable domain (other parts from reference TRBV11-2 and TRBJ1-1): EAGVAQSPRYKIIEKRQSVAFWCNPISGHATLYWYQQILGQGPKLLIQFQNNGVVDDSQLPKDRFSAERLKGVDSTLKIQPAKLEDSAVYLCASSTTENTEAFFGQGTRLTVV.

The sample holds a few counts of this clonotype. The chain couples TRBV29-1 to TRBJ2-7; a possible D gene is TRBD2 (5 bases). V lost 4 bases and J lost 0, with 7 bases in between. The length of the CDR3 is 12 residues. Germline V gene data show CDR1 as SQVTM and CDR2 as ANQGSEA. The CDR3 DNA is TGCAGCGTTGTACGGGACTCCTACGAGCAGTACTTC. Translating gives CSVVRDSYEQYF.

The J gene is TRBJ2-3, the V gene TRBV7-3; D gene unclear. This CDR3 contains 13 residues. V was shortened by 1 base and J by 6 bases, with 8 bases between the two germline ends. CDR1 and CDR2 from the germline V gene are SGHTA and FQGTGA. Here the CDR3 DNA reads TGTGCCAGCAGCTTAATCGCGACGGATACGCAGTATTTT. Translating it yields CASSLIATDTQYF.

CDR3 protein: CASSLYMDRGSYEQYF. Here the CDR3 DNA reads TGTGCCAGCAGCTTATACATGGACAGGGGATCCTACGAGCAGTACTTC. V usage is TRBV7-8 and J usage is TRBJ2-7; 9 bases agree with TRBD1. With 2 bases clipped from V and 1 base from J, the junction kept 6 bases outside the gene matches. The CDR3 is 16 amino acids. From germline, CDR1 is SGHVS and CDR2 FQNEAQ.

This clonotype was picked up a small number of times. The J gene is TRBJ2-5, the V gene TRBV20-1; TRBD2 is a possible D gene (6 bases). The CDR3 consists of 14 residues. Per germline, CDR1 DFQATT and CDR2 SNEGSKA (reference sequence). V was shortened by 2 bases and J by 3 bases, with 13 bases between the two germline ends. The chain's CDR3 is CSARPLRGEETQYF. DNA of the CDR3: TGCAGTGCTAGACCCCTGCGGGGTGAAGAGACCCAGTACTTC.

CDR3 sequence: CASSFLQGAPLHF. CDR3 coding DNA: TGTGCCAGCAGTTTCTTACAGGGAGCACCCCTCCACTTT. The chain is built from TRBV12-3 or TRBV12-4 and TRBJ1-6, with D possibly matching TRBD1 (6 bases). The CDR3 is made up of 13 amino acids. The V gene lost 3 bases and the J gene lost 11 bases, with 11 bases spanning the gap.